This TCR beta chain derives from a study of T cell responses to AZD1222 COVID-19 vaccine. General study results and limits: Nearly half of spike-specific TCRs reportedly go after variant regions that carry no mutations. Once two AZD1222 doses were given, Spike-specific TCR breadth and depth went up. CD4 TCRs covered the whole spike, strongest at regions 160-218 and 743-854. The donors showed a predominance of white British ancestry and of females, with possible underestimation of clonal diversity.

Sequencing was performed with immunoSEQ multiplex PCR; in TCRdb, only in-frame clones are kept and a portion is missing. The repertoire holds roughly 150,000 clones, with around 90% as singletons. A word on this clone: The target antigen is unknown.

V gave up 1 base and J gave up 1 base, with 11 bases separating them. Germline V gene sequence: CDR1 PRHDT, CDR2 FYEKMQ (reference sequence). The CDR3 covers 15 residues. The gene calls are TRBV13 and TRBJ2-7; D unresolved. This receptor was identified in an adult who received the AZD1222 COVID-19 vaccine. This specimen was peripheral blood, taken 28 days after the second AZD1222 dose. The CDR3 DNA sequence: TGTGCCAGCAGCTTAGTATTCTCCGGATCCTACGAGCAGTACTTC. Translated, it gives CASSLVFSGSYEQYF.